The 9 T cell receptor beta chains below were found in one sample sequenced in a study of cytomegalovirus exposure and HLA in healthy donors. Vbeta (60) and Jbeta (13) primers were used in the PCR. Assay used: immunoSEQ multiplex PCR; TCRdb lists only in-frame clones, some missing. The sample lists approximately 150,000 clones; around 84% were seen once. The specimen was PBMCs. These receptors originate from a boy younger than 10 in good health and CMV-seronegative.

The rearrangement uses TRBV4-1 and TRBJ2-1; the match to TRBD2 covers 13 bases. Germline CDR1 is MGHRA and CDR2 is YSYEKL. The CDR3 totals 15 residues. Germline trimming cut 3 bases from V and 8 bases from J; bases unmatched to any gene: 4. The CDR3 DNA reads as TGCGCCAGCAGCCACGGGACTAGCGGGATTGATGAGCAGTTCTTC. Translation: CASSHGTSGIDEQFF.

The V gene is TRBV6-6, the J gene TRBJ2-1; 8 nucleotides match TRBD1. Losses at the gene ends were 2 bases for V and 7 bases for J; bases not matched to a gene: 1. The CDR3 consists of 13 residues. Germline assignment: CDR1 MNHNY and CDR2 SVGAGI (reference sequence). In nucleotides, the CDR3 is TGTGCCAGCAGTTACCGGGACAGGAATGAGCAGTTCTTC. It translates to CASSYRDRNEQFF.

The rearrangement uses TRBV7-8 and TRBJ1-4; maybe TRBD1 (5 bases). Germline lookup yields CDR1 SGHVS and CDR2 FQNEAQ. The CDR3 extends over 16 amino acids. V was cut by 4 bases and J by 8 bases, with 20 bases left in between. Here the CDR3 reads CASSSQRTRPSEKLFF. CDR3 DNA: TGTGCCAGCAGCTCACAAAGGACAAGGCCCTCGGAAAAACTGTTTTTT.

The CDR3 DNA is TGTGCCAGCAGCTTTGAGAGACAGGGGCTGGCCAAGAACACTGAAGCTTTCTTT. Translating it yields CASSFERQGLAKNTEAFF. The genes are TRBV7-6 and TRBJ1-1; 8 bases align to TRBD1. Germline trimming cut 3 bases from V and 1 base from J; bases unmatched to any gene: 13. This CDR3 is built from 18 residues. CDR1 is SGHVS and CDR2 is FNYEAQ in the germline V gene.

This clone has just a few counts. The chain uses TRBV28 and TRBJ2-1; 10 nucleotides agree with TRBD2. Germline CDR1 and CDR2: MDHEN and SYDVKM. V lost 8 bases, J lost 9 bases, and 22 bases stayed unmatched. The CDR3 contains 18 residues. The CDR3 nucleotides read TGTGCCAGCCCACCCACCGAAAGGACGGGACTAGCGCTATCTGAGCAGTTCTTC. It codes for CASPPTERTGLALSEQFF.

This chain links TRBV14 with TRBJ1-1; 9 bases are shared with TRBD1. Per germline, CDR1 SGHDN and CDR2 FVKESK. The J segment lost 1 base and the V segment lost 0 bases, leaving 6 bases of the junction unmatched. This CDR3 spans 17 amino acids. CDR3 nucleotide sequence: TGTGCCAGCAGCCAAGAGGGGGGACAGGGAGCGAACACTGAAGCTTTCTTT. Translation: CASSQEGGQGANTEAFF.

This CDR3 reads CASTRGGGPREAFF. DNA for the CDR3: TGTGCCAGCACTAGGGGGGGCGGTCCGCGTGAAGCTTTCTTT. The chain employs TRBV19 and TRBJ1-1; the D gene is possibly TRBD1 (6 bases). The length of the CDR3 is 14 residues. The germline CDR1 and CDR2 sequences are LNHDA and SQIVND (reference sequence). Trimming shortened V by 9 bases and J by 7 bases, and 21 bases separated the two germline ends.

This clone was observed a few times. V is TRBV5-5 and J is TRBJ2-7; 7 bases line up with TRBD1. V lost 1 base to trimming and J lost 4 bases; unmatched junction nucleotides: 5. From germline, CDR1 is SGHKS and CDR2 YYEKEE (reference sequence). The CDR3 consists of 14 residues. This CDR3 is CASSLTGVVYEQYF. DNA for the CDR3: TGTGCCAGCAGCTTGACAGGGGTAGTATACGAGCAGTACTTC.

The V and J genes are TRBV5-4 and TRBJ2-3; the D gene is possibly TRBD2 (6 bases). The CDR3 extends over 15 amino acids. Germline loops: CDR1 SGHNT, CDR2 YYREEE (reference sequence). V shed 4 bases and J shed 0 bases, with 12 bases lying between them. The chain's CDR3 is CASSGGVASTDTQYF. The CDR3 DNA reads TGTGCCAGCAGCGGCGGGGTAGCGAGCACAGATACGCAGTATTTT. The whole variable domain, filled in from reference TRBV5-4 and TRBJ2-3, reads ETGVTQSPTHLIKTRGQQVTLRCSSQSGHNTVSWYQQALGQGPQFIFQYYREEENGRGNFPPRFSGLQFPNYSSELNVNALELDDSALYLCASSGGVASTDTQYFGPGTRLTVL.